The next 2 T cell receptor beta chains were all read from a single sample in a study of cytomegalovirus exposure and HLA in healthy donors. A multiplex PCR was run with 60 Vbeta primers and 13 Jbeta primers. The method was immunoSEQ multiplex PCR; TCRdb's version includes in-frame clones alone and lacks a portion of them. The sample lists 90,000 to 140,000 clones, approximately 70% occurring once. The source material was PBMCs. All receptors derive from a man younger than 45 in good health and CMV-seronegative.

This clone occurred a few times. V gene TRBV10-3 combines with J gene TRBJ1-4, with 7 nucleotides matching TRBD1. The germline CDR1 and CDR2 sequences are ENHRY and SYGVKD. The junction had 3 bases not matched to a gene; V was cut back by 3 bases and J by 8 bases. The CDR3 is 13 residues long. The CDR3 region has the DNA TGTGCCATCAGTGAAGACAGGGAGGAAAAACTGTTTTTT. Its protein is CAISEDREEKLFF.

The rearrangement links TRBV11-3 to TRBJ2-1; TRBD1 agrees at 10 bases. CDR1 SGHNT and CDR2 YENEEA come from the germline V gene. The CDR3 length is 18 residues. The trim removed 5 bases at V and 1 base at J, leaving 11 bases unmatched. The CDR3 is CASSPRTGGSRSYNEQFF. The CDR3 DNA reads TGTGCCAGCAGCCCGCGGACAGGGGGTTCTAGATCCTACAATGAGCAGTTCTTC.